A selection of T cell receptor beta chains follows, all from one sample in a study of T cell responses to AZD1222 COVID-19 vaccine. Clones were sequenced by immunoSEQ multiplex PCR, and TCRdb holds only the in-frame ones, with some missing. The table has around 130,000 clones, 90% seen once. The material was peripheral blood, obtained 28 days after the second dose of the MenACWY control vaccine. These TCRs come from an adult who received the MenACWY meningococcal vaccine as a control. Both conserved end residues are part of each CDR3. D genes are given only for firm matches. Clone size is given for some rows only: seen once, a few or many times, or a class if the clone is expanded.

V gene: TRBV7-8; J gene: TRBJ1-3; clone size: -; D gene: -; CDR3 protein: CASSVAAVSSGNTIYF; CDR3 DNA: TGTGCCAGCAGTGTAGCGGCGGTGAGCTCTGGAAACACCATATATTTT
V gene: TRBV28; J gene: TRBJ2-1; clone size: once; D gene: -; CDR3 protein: CASSLTDGQFF; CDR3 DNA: TGTGCCAGCAGTTTAACGGATGGGCAGTTCTTC
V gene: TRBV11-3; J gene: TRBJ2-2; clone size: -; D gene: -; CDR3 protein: CASSLTGELFF; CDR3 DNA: TGTGCCAGCAGCTTAACCGGGGAGCTGTTTTTT
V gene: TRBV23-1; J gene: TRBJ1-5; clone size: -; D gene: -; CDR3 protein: CARAWGATLPNQPQHF; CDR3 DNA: TGCGCCAGGGCTTGGGGGGCGACCCTACCAAATCAGCCCCAGCATTTT
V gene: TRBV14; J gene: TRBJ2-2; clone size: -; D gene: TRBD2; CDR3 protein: CASSPRGANTGELFF; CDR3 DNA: TGTGCCAGCAGCCCGCGGGGGGCTAACACCGGGGAGCTGTTTTTT
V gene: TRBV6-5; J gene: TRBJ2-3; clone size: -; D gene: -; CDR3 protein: CASRAPGADTQYF; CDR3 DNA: TGTGCCAGCAGGGCCCCGGGGGCTGATACGCAGTATTTT
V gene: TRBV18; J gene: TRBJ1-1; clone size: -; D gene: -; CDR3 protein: CASTTPANTEAFF; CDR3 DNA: TGTGCCAGCACGACCCCAGCGAACACTGAAGCTTTCTTT
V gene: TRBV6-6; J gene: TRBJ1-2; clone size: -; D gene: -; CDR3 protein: CASSYQGSYGYTF; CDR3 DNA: TGTGCCAGCAGTTACCAGGGTTCCTATGGCTACACCTTC
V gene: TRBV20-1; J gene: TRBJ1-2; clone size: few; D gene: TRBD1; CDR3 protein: CSASVQGVYYGYTF; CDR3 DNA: TGCAGTGCTAGTGTACAGGGGGTGTACTATGGCTACACCTTC
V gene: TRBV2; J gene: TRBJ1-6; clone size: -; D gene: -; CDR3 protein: CASSELSDSPLHF; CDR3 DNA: TGTGCCAGCAGTGAACTGTCTGATTCACCCCTCCACTTT
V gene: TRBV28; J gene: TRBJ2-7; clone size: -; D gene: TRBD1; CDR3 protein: CASRYSGTGSFEQYF; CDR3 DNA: TGTGCCAGCAGGTACTCCGGGACAGGGTCCTTCGAGCAGTACTTC
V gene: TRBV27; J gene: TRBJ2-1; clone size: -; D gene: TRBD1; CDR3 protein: CASSLRDRSGNEQFF; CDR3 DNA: TGTGCCAGCAGTCTCCGGGACAGGAGTGGGAATGAGCAGTTCTTC